What follows describes a single T cell receptor (beta chain). Its antigen is still unknown. The time point denotes: newly diagnosed, previously untreated cHL patient sample. Newly diagnosed, untreated classical Hodgkin lymphoma PBMCs provided comparison. The CDR3 contains 18 residues. CDR1 is SGHVS and CDR2 is FNYEAQ in the germline V gene. V gave up 4 bases and J gave up 0 bases; unmatched junction bases: 9. This entry comes from a study of PD-1 blockade in classical Hodgkin lymphoma. Overall study findings and caveats: Although disease activity or prior therapy may be involved, causes of the repertoire differences remain undefined. Before treatment, TCR diversity in newly diagnosed patients was reportedly lower than in healthy donors.

Assay: immunoSEQ multiplex PCR; the TCRdb copy retains only in-frame clones and omits some. The sample holds tens of thousands of clones; roughly 90% are singletons and the top ten take approximately 4.9%. The sequence was collected from a human donor with classical Hodgkin lymphoma. This rearrangement joins TRBV7-6 to TRBJ2-1, with 10 bases identical to TRBD1. The sample was peripheral blood mononuclear cells (PBMCs). Here the CDR3 DNA reads TGTGCCAGCAGCTACCCGGGACAGGGGTCGAGCTCCTACAATGAGCAGTTCTTC. This translates into CASSYPGQGSSSYNEQFF.